A selection of T cell receptor beta chains follows, all from one sample in a study of OX40 agonist ivuxolimab in advanced cancers. This table comes from immunoSEQ multiplex PCR, and its TCRdb copy is limited to in-frame clones, with some not included. The sample lists 35,000 to 45,000 clones; 90% to 95% were seen once. The sequences come from CD4+ or CD8+ T cells sorted from blood, collected in a trial of the OX40 agonist ivuxolimab. The origin of the receptors is an adult with an advanced solid tumor such as melanoma, head and neck, liver or kidney cancer. Each CDR3 is given with its conserved first and last residue. The D gene is left open where the match is weak.

TRBJ1-2,-,TRBV6-5,CASSQRSGTLYGYTF
TRBJ1-2,TRBD1,TRBV7-8,CASSQGTGGYGYTF
TRBJ2-7,TRBD2,TRBV6-5,CASSPGLGYEQYF
TRBJ2-7,-,TRBV7-2,CASSYGPESYEQYF
TRBJ2-7,-,TRBV28,CASSSSGVGEQYF
TRBJ2-2,TRBD1,TRBV19,CASSTRTGLEAGELFF
TRBJ2-7,-,TRBV4-2,CASSPEEGHYEQYF
TRBJ2-5,TRBD2,TRBV9,CASSGTSGAETQYF
TRBJ2-1,TRBD2,TRBV12-5,CASGLVGLAGGNEQFF
TRBJ1-5,-,TRBV11-1,CASSLSGGFNQPQHF
TRBJ2-1,-,TRBV27,CASSLSLDNEQFF
TRBJ1-2,-,TRBV28,CASSPPTGANYGYTF
TRBJ2-3,TRBD2,TRBV15,CATSIPSGRFTDTQYF
TRBJ1-5,TRBD1,TRBV13,CASSYGRGLDQPQHF
TRBJ1-3,-,TRBV6-5,CASSYSSGLENTIYF
TRBJ2-7,TRBD2,TRBV6-1,CASSGEGSYEQYF
TRBJ2-2,-,TRBV6-5,CASSYGQTGELFF
TRBJ1-1,TRBD1,TRBV9,CASSVVGTGRTEAFF
TRBJ2-1,-,TRBV6-5,CASSLDTDNEQFF
TRBJ1-6,-,TRBV4-1,CASSQVGTVGDSPLHF
TRBJ2-7,-,TRBV4-3,CASSQGWPEGREQYF
TRBJ1-3,TRBD1,TRBV18,CASSRTGGFPFSGNTIYF
TRBJ1-1,-,TRBV30,CAWSEGHLNTEAFF
TRBJ2-3,-,TRBV5-6,CASSSDSADTQYF
TRBJ2-5,-,TRBV7-6,CASSLDHGFDLETQYF
TRBJ2-7,-,TRBV5-4,CASSLRLSGDEQYF
TRBJ2-3,-,TRBV7-3,CASSWKGGTDTQYF
TRBJ2-7,TRBD2,TRBV11-2,CASSLPSGRTDEQYF
TRBJ2-1,TRBD2,TRBV6-5,CASTTSGAGNEQFF
TRBJ1-2,-,TRBV6-5,CASSPAGASGGYTF
TRBJ1-2,-,TRBV6-5,CASSGLDGYTF
TRBJ2-2,TRBD1,TRBV9,CASSVEDRAGELFF
TRBJ1-3,-,TRBV9,CASSVGGASSGNTIYF
TRBJ1-1,TRBD1,TRBV4-1,CASSAPGQGFPEAFF
TRBJ2-7,TRBD1,TRBV19,CASSWGTGNYEQYF
TRBJ2-2,-,TRBV6-6,CASSYFYTGELFF
TRBJ2-7,TRBD2,TRBV30,CAWSKGLAGVYEQYF
TRBJ2-1,TRBD1,TRBV30,CAWRRGHEQFF
TRBJ2-1,-,TRBV6-5,CASGRSYNEQFF
TRBJ2-7,TRBD2,TRBV28,CASSLGPGGAYEQYF
TRBJ2-7,-,TRBV19,CASSIGAGDYEQYF
TRBJ2-7,-,TRBV9,CASSVVFAAEPYEQYF
TRBJ2-3,-,TRBV9,CASSVGGDTDTQYF
TRBJ2-1,-,TRBV5-1,CASSAKSPGSRYEQFF
TRBJ2-3,-,TRBV27,CASSWRGADTQYF
TRBJ2-3,TRBD2,TRBV7-8,CASSLGGLAGHTDTQYF
TRBJ2-7,TRBD2,TRBV6-1,CASRATSGVYEQYF
TRBJ2-6,-,TRBV19,CASRYGANVLTF
TRBJ2-5,TRBD2,TRBV7-9,CASSPGRERETQYF
TRBJ2-1,-,TRBV5-1,CASSFRLENNEQFF
TRBJ1-1,TRBD1,TRBV4-3,CASSPLTGATNEAFF
TRBJ2-4,-,TRBV7-9,CASSLAVGKNIQYF
TRBJ2-7,-,TRBV4-2,CASSQDPGSMYEQYF
TRBJ1-2,TRBD1,TRBV2,CASRGQGSFGLEGYTF
TRBJ2-3,TRBD2,TRBV28,CASRQLAGGVDTQYF